The next 14 T cell receptor beta chains were all read from a single sample in a study of molecular identifiers for immune sequencing clone quantification. One entry per CDR3 protein results from TCRdb running MiXCR on the PCR reads. The data hold 79,000 or so distinct CDR3 sequences, with nearly 25% observed a single time. The sequenced material came from naive CD8+ T cells from blood, with Jurkat cell RNA spiked in. Subset: FACS-sorted CD8+CD4-CCR7+CD45RA+ naive T cells. These receptors were taken from a human donor in good health. Some libraries in this study had Jurkat cell RNA spiked in.

This clonotype was recorded many times. This chain joins TRBV6-5 and TRBJ2-7, with D possibly called TRBD1 or TRBD2 (6 bases each). CDR3 length equals 14 residues. Trimming left V 7 bases short and J 2 bases short, with 15 bases between. The germline V gene encodes CDR1 MNHEY and CDR2 SVGAGI. CDR3 sequence reads: CASNHGGLAYEQYF. The CDR3 region has the DNA TGTGCCAGCAATCATGGGGGGCTGGCCTACGAGCAGTACTTC.

The rearrangement links TRBV6-2 or TRBV6-3 to TRBJ2-5, with D possibly being TRBD2 (5 bases). Trimming removed 6 bases at V and 0 bases at J, with 11 bases between. Per the germline V gene, CDR1 is MNHEY and CDR2 is SVGEGT. The CDR3 consists of 14 residues. The CDR3 region is CASRPDYNQETQYF. The DNA of the CDR3 is TGTGCCAGCAGACCTGACTATAACCAAGAGACCCAGTACTTC.

This clonotype was seen more than once but under ten times. The chain employs TRBV7-9 and TRBJ1-1, with 10 bases aligning to TRBD1. Germline V lookup: CDR1 SEHNR, CDR2 FQNEAQ (reference sequence). The ends lost 6 bases at V and 0 bases at J; junction bases unmatched: 7. This CDR3 has 16 residues. Here the CDR3 reads CASSRDRGIMNTEAFF. CDR3 coding DNA: TGTGCCAGCAGTCGGGACAGGGGTATAATGAACACTGAAGCTTTCTTT.

The rearrangement joins TRBV2 to TRBJ2-5; TRBD2 matches 7 bases. CDR3 length: 15 amino acids. Trimming removed 2 bases from V and 9 bases from J; junction bases left unmatched: 12. Per germline, CDR1 SNHLY and CDR2 FYNNEI. CDR3 region: CASSESSGIQTPQYF. The CDR3, as DNA: TGTGCCAGCAGTGAATCCAGCGGGATCCAAACGCCCCAGTACTTC.

The chain is built from TRBV12-3 or TRBV12-4 and TRBJ1-1, with D unresolved. The germline V and J ends were trimmed by 4 bases and 0 bases, with 21 bases remaining between them. This CDR3 is 18 amino acids long. CDR3 DNA sequence: TGTGCCAGCAGTTCGACTTCCCCTTTCCATTTACTGAACACTGAAGCTTTCTTT. Protein sequence: CASSSTSPFHLLNTEAFF.

This clonotype was recorded at least ten times. The J gene is TRBJ2-7, the V gene TRBV3-1; 11 positions match TRBD1. The CDR3 loop spans 18 amino acids. The ends lost 0 bases at V and 4 bases at J; junction bases unmatched: 11. In germline, CDR1 is LGHDT, CDR2 YNNKEL (reference sequence). CDR3 DNA sequence: TGTGCCAGCAGCCAAGATCGGACAGGGGGCGTGATGGAGTACGAGCAGTACTTC. Encoded protein: CASSQDRTGGVMEYEQYF.

This clonotype was seen at least ten times. J is TRBJ2-5 and V is TRBV2, with TRBD2 matching 9 bases. The V and J ends lost 0 bases and 1 base, in that order; junction bases with no gene match: 18. The CDR3 spans 21 residues. Germline CDR1 SNHLY, CDR2 FYNNEI. The CDR3 region is CASSEAFGGASGVFLQETQYF. CDR3 sequence (DNA): TGTGCCAGCAGTGAAGCTTTTGGGGGGGCTAGCGGGGTGTTCCTCCAAGAGACCCAGTACTTC.

This clonotype was picked up a small number of times. This rearrangement joins TRBV30 to TRBJ1-1; possibly TRBD1 for D (5 bases). V lost 4 bases to trimming and J lost 3 bases, with 15 bases between them. The CDR3 loop spans 14 amino acids. From germline, CDR1 is GTSNPN and CDR2 SVGIG (reference sequence). The CDR3 bases are TGTGCCTGGACCTTAGAGGGGTCGTACACTGAAGCTTTCTTT. It is translated as CAWTLEGSYTEAFF.

The chain couples TRBV29-1 to TRBJ2-1; D not certain. The V and J ends lost 6 bases and 3 bases respectively, with 9 bases between them. The CDR3 totals 12 residues. Germline CDR1 reads SQVTM; CDR2 reads ANQGSEA. The CDR3 here is CSVNSYYNEQFF. The DNA for the CDR3 is TGCAGCGTCAACAGTTACTACAATGAGCAGTTCTTC.

This clonotype was counted a few times. V is TRBV7-2 and J is TRBJ2-7; possibly TRBD2 for D (5 bases). The CDR3 has 16 residues. Trimming cost V 5 bases and J 0 bases, with 17 bases left between them. Looked up from germline, CDR1 is SGHTA and CDR2 is FQGNSA. CDR3 protein: CASSPRTPPYSYEQYF. The CDR3 DNA reads TGTGCCAGCAGCCCCCGGACTCCCCCCTACTCCTACGAGCAGTACTTC.

This clonotype was detected ten times or more. The rearrangement links TRBV5-5 to TRBJ2-7, with a possible D match to TRBD1 (5 bases). This CDR3 spans 14 amino acids. From germline, CDR1 is SGHKS and CDR2 YYEKEE (reference sequence). The V and J ends lost 0 bases and 5 bases respectively, with 12 bases between them. CDR3 in DNA: TGTGCCAGCAGCTTGGCAGGGTCAGCCAACGAGCAGTACTTC. Its protein is CASSLAGSANEQYF.

This clonotype appeared a few times. The J gene is TRBJ2-7, the V gene TRBV20-1; TRBD2 matches 8 bases. The CDR3 length is 16 residues. Germline CDR1 DFQATT, CDR2 SNEGSKA (reference sequence). V shed 0 bases, J shed 4 bases, and the junction held 11 bases outside the gene matches. CDR3 coding DNA: TGCAGTGCTAGAGATCGTAGGACTAGCACAAGATACGAGCAGTACTTC. It encodes CSARDRRTSTRYEQYF.

V usage is TRBV29-1 and J usage is TRBJ2-1; the D is unclear. Germline CDR1 SQVTM, CDR2 ANQGSEA. V lost 7 bases and J lost 5, with 15 bases in between. There are 13 residues in the CDR3. Here the CDR3 DNA reads TGCAGCGGGAAACAGACCCCCAACAATGAGCAGTTCTTC. Translated: CSGKQTPNNEQFF.

Comments on this clonotype: A much larger clone lies a single base off, so this may be a read error. The CDR3, as DNA: TGTGCCAGCATTTTATCCGCAGGGGGCTGGAATGAGCAGTTCTTC. Residues: CASILSAGGWNEQFF. The chain employs TRBV27 and TRBJ2-1; TRBD1 matches 8 bases. The CDR3 length is 15 residues. Germline V CDR1 and CDR2: MNHEY, SMNVEV (reference sequence).